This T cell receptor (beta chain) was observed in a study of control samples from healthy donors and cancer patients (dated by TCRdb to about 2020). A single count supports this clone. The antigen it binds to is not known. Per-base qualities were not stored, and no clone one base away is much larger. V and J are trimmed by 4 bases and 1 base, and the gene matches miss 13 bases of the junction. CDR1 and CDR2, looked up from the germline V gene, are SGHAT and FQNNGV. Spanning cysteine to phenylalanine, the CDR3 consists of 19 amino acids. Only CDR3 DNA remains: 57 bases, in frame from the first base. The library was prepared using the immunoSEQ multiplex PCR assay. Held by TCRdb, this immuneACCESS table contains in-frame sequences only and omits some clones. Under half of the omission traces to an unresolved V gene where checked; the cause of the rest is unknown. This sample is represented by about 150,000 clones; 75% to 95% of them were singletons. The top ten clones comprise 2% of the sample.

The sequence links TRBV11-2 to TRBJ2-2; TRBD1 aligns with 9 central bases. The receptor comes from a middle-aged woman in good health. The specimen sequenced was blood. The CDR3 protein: CASSSRPGTGIGNTGELFF. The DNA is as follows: TGTGCCAGCAGCTCCCGCCCCGGGACAGGGATAGGGAACACCGGGGAGCTGTTTTTT.